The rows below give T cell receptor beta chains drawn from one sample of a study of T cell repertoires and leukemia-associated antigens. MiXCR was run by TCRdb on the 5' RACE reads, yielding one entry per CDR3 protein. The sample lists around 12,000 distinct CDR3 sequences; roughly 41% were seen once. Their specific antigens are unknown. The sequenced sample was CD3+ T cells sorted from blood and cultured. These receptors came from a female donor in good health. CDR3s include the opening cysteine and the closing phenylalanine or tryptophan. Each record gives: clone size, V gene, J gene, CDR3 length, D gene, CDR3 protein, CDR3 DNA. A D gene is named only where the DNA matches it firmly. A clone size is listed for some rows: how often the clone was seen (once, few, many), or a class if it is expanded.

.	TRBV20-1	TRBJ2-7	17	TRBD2	CSARELGLAGITYEQYF	TGCAGTGCTAGAGAATTGGGACTAGCGGGCATAACCTACGAGCAGTACTTC
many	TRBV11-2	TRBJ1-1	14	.	CASKTRQGNTEAFF	TGTGCCAGCAAAACTCGGCAGGGCAACACTGAAGCTTTCTTT
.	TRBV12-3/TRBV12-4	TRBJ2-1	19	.	CASRPAGDIPRGPYNEQFF	TGTGCCAGCCGGCCAGCAGGGGATATTCCACGAGGACCCTACAATGAGCAGTTCTTC
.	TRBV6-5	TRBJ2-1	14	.	CASSSQPWGNRVFF	TGTGCCAGCAGTTCTCAACCCTGGGGGAATCGTGTGTTCTTC
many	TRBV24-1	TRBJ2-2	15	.	CATSDLRRETGELFF	TGTGCCACCAGTGATTTGAGGCGGGAAACCGGGGAGCTGTTTTTT
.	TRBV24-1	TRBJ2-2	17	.	CATSDLGGGDGTGELFF	TGTGCCACCAGTGACCTCGGCGGGGGCGATGGCACCGGGGAGCTGTTTTTT
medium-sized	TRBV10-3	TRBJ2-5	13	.	CAARDGLQETQYF	TGTGCCGCCCGGGACGGACTACAAGAGACCCAGTACTTC
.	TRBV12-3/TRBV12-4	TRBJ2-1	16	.	CASSLELGMGLNEQFF	TGTGCCAGCAGTTTAGAATTGGGCATGGGTCTCAATGAGCAGTTCTTC
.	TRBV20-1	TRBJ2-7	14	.	CSATDLVGFHEQYF	TGCAGTGCTACCGATTTGGTAGGGTTCCACGAGCAGTACTTC
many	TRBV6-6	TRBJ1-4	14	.	CASSFSATNEKLFF	TGTGCCAGCAGTTTCAGTGCAACTAATGAAAAACTGTTTTTT
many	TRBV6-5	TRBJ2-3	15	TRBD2	CASSGLAGGRNTQYF	TGTGCCAGCAGCGGGCTAGCGGGAGGGCGAAATACGCAGTATTTT
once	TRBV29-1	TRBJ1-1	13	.	CSVGWDYGTEAFF	TGCAGCGTTGGGTGGGACTATGGTACTGAAGCTTTCTTT
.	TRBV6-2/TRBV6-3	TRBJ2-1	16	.	CASSYPDEGLYNEQFF	TGTGCCAGCAGTTACCCTGACGAGGGGCTTTACAATGAGCAGTTCTTC
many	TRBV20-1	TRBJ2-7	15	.	CSARDVHTDTYEQYF	TGCAGTGCTAGAGATGTGCATACCGACACCTACGAGCAGTACTTC
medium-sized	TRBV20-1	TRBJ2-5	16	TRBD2	CSARAWTSGDGETQYF	TGCAGTGCTAGAGCCTGGACTAGCGGGGATGGAGAGACCCAGTACTTC
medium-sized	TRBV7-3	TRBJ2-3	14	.	CASSLKGTPDTQYF	TGTGCCAGCAGCTTAAAGGGCACCCCAGATACGCAGTATTTT
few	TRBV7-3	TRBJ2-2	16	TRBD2	CASSPGTSKNTGELFF	TGTGCCAGCAGCCCCGGGACTAGCAAGAACACCGGGGAGCTGTTTTTT
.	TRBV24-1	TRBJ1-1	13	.	CATRGTSYTEAFF	TGTGCCACCCGCGGAACCTCATACACTGAAGCTTTCTTT
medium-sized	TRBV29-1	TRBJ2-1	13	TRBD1	CSVRDRGYNEQFF	TGCAGCGTCAGGGACAGGGGGTACAATGAGCAGTTCTTC
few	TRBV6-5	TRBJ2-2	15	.	CASSYRVYGTGELFF	TGTGCCAGCAGTTACAGGGTTTATGGCACCGGGGAGCTGTTTTTT
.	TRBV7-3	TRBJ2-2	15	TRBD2	CASSFSGSHTGELFF	TGTGCCAGCAGCTTCAGCGGGAGCCACACCGGGGAGCTGTTTTTT
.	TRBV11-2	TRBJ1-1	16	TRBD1	CASRATGTGPNTEAFF	TGCGCCAGCAGGGCGACCGGGACAGGGCCGAACACTGAAGCTTTCTTT
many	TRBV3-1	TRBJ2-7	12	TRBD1	CASSQVRDRQYF	TGTGCCAGCAGCCAGGTCCGGGACAGGCAGTACTTC
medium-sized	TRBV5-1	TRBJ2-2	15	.	CASSPKTGNTGELFF	TGCGCCAGCAGCCCCAAGACGGGCAACACCGGGGAGCTGTTTTTT
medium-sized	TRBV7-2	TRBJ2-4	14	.	CASSLQGAKNIQYF	TGTGCCAGCAGCCTTCAGGGGGCCAAAAACATTCAGTACTTC
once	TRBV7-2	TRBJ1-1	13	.	CASSFHRDTEAFF	TGTGCCAGCAGCTTTCACAGGGACACTGAAGCTTTCTTT
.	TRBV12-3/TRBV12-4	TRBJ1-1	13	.	CAGSVWQNTEASF	TGTGCCGGCAGTGTGTGGCAGAACACTGAAGCTTCCTTT
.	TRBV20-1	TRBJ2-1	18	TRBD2	CSARDLRTSASSYNEQFF	TGCAGTGCTAGAGATTTGAGGACTAGCGCGAGCTCCTACAATGAGCAGTTCTTC
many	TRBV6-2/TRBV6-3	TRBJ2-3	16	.	CASSAEGSGSTDTQYF	TGTGCCAGCAGTGCCGAAGGTAGCGGAAGCACAGATACGCAGTATTTT
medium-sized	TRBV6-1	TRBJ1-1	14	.	CASSEGESQTEAFF	TGTGCCAGCAGTGAAGGGGAGTCACAAACTGAAGCTTTCTTT
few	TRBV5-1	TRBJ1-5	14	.	CASSLDPGNQPQHF	TGCGCCAGCAGCTTGGATCCGGGCAATCAGCCCCAGCATTTT
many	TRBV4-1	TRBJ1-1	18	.	CASSLRMTSDSYNTEAFF	TGCGCCAGCAGCCTACGTATGACCTCGGACAGCTATAACACTGAAGCTTTCTTT
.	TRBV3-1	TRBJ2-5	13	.	CASSPVIGTAQYF	TGTGCCAGCAGCCCTGTCATCGGTACGGCCCAGTACTTC
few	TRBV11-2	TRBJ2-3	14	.	CASSLRSSTDTQYF	TGTGCCAGCAGCTTAAGGAGTAGCACAGATACGCAGTATTTT
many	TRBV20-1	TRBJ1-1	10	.	CSIRGFEAFF	TGCAGTATTCGGGGGTTTGAAGCTTTCTTT
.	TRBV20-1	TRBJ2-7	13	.	CSATQDKTYEQYF	TGCAGTGCAACCCAGGACAAGACCTACGAGCAGTACTTC
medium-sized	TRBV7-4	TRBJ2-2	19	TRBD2	CASSVRTSGRVSNTGELFF	TGTGCCAGCAGCGTCCGGACTAGCGGGAGAGTGTCGAACACCGGGGAGCTGTTTTTT
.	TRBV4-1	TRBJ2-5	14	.	CASSQGDSRGGQYF	TGCGCCAGCAGCCAAGGGGACTCTAGGGGGGGCCAGTACTTC
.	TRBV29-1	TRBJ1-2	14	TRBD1	CSVEFWTGFYGYTF	TGCAGCGTTGAATTTTGGACAGGGTTTTATGGCTACACCTTC
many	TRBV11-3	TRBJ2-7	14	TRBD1	CASRMDRGGYEQYF	TGTGCCAGCAGGATGGACAGGGGAGGCTACGAGCAGTACTTC
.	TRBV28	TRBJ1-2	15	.	CASSPTGTIGYGYTF	TGTGCCAGCAGCCCTACCGGGACGATTGGGTATGGCTACACCTTC
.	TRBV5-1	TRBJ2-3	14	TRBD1	CASSGQGGADTQYF	TGCGCCAGCAGCGGACAGGGTGGGGCAGATACGCAGTATTTT
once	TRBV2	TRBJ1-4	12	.	CASSPTNEKLFF	TGTGCCAGCAGTCCAACTAATGAAAAACTGTTTTTT
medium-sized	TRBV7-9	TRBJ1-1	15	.	CASSPQGTVDTEAFF	TGTGCCAGCAGCCCACAGGGAACCGTCGACACTGAAGCTTTCTTT
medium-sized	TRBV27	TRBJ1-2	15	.	CASSLNRVSNYGYTF	TGTGCCAGCAGTCTAAACAGGGTATCTAACTATGGCTACACCTTC
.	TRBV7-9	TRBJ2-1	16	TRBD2	CASSPAGLAVNNEQFF	TGTGCCAGCAGCCCAGCGGGACTAGCGGTGAACAATGAGCAGTTCTTC
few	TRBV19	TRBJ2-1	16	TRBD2	CASSIRTSGTYNEQFF	TGTGCCAGTTCGATAAGGACTAGCGGTACCTACAATGAGCAGTTCTTC
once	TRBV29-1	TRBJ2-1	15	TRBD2	CSVLGLAEAYSEQFF	TGCAGCGTCCTCGGACTAGCGGAGGCCTACAGTGAGCAGTTCTTC
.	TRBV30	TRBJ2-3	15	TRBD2	CAWSVRASGRDTQYF	TGTGCCTGGAGTGTACGGGCTAGCGGGAGAGATACGCAGTATTTT
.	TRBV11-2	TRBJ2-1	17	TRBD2	CASSLIPSGRAYNEQFF	TGTGCCAGCAGCTTAATTCCTAGCGGGAGGGCTTACAATGAGCAGTTCTTC
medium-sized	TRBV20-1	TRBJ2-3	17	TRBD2	CSATSASGRIGTDTQYF	TGCAGTGCCACCTCGGCTAGCGGGAGGATCGGCACAGATACGCAGTATTTT
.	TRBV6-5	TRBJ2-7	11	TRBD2	CASLAGPEQYF	TGCGCCAGCCTAGCGGGCCCCGAGCAGTACTTC
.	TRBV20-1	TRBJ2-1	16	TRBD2	CGASVGTSGSYNEQFF	TGCGGTGCTAGTGTTGGGACTAGCGGCTCCTACAATGAGCAGTTCTTC
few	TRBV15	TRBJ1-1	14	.	CATSRDRLNTEAFF	TGTGCCACCAGCAGAGATCGCCTGAACACTGAAGCTTTCTTT
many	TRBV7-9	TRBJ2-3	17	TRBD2	CASSPNPTSGPTDTQYF	TGTGCCAGCAGCCCGAATCCGACTAGCGGGCCCACAGATACGCAGTATTTT
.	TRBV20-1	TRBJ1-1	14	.	CSARTQGYGTEAFF	TGCAGTGCTAGAACTCAGGGGTACGGCACTGAAGCTTTCTTT
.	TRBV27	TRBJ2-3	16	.	CASSSQNRHITDTQYF	TGTGCCAGCAGTTCCCAAAATCGACACATCACAGATACGCAGTATTTT
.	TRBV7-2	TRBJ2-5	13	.	CASSFSTEETQYF	TGTGCCAGCAGCTTTAGCACGGAGGAGACCCAGTACTTC
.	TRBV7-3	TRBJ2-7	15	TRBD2	CASSLMAGGSYEQYF	TGTGCCAGCAGCTTAATGGCGGGGGGCTCCTACGAGCAGTACTTC